This T cell receptor (beta chain) was observed in a study of control samples from healthy donors and cancer patients. This CDR3 region has 15 residues. The V and J ends lost 5 bases and 0 bases, in that order; junction bases with no gene match: 7. Germline V gene lookup returns CDR1 MGHRA and CDR2 YSYEKL. The assay was immunoSEQ multiplex PCR, and TCRdb's table has in-frame clones only and misses some. The sample yields fewer than 95,000 clones, approximately 86% seen once. This receptor was obtained from a man aged 25-45 years in good health. The V and J genes are TRBV4-1 and TRBJ2-7; 7 bases match TRBD1. Specimen: blood. The chain's CDR3 is CASSNTGTASYEQYF. CDR3 coding DNA: TGCGCCAGCAGCAATACCGGGACAGCCTCCTACGAGCAGTACTTC.